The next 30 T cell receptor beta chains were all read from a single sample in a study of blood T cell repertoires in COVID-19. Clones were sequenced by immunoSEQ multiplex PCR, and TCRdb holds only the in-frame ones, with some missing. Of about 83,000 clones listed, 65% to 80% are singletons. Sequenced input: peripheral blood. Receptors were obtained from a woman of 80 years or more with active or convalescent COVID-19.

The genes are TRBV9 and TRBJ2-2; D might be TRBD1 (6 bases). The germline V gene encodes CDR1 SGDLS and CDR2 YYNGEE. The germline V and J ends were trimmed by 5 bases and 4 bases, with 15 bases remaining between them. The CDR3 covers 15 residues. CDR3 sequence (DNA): TGTGCCAGCAGTGCAGGGGAATTTGTCACCGGGGAGCTGTTTTTT. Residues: CASSAGEFVTGELFF.

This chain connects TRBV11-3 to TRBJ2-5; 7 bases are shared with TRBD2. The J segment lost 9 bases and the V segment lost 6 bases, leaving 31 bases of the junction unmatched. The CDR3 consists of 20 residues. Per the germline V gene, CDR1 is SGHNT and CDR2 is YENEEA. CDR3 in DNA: TGTGCCAGCAGTTCTCGGGACGGACCCTTAAGAGATCGGGGAGGGTGGGCCCAGTACTTC. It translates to CASSSRDGPLRDRGGWAQYF.

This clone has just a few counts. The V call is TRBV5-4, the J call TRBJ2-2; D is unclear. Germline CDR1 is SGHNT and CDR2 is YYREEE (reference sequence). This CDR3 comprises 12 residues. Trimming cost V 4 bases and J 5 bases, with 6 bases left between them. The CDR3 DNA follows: TGTGCCAGCAGCCTCTTGACCGGGGAGCTGTTTTTT. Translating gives CASSLLTGELFF. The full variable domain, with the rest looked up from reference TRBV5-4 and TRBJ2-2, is ETGVTQSPTHLIKTRGQQVTLRCSSQSGHNTVSWYQQALGQGPQFIFQYYREEENGRGNFPPRFSGLQFPNYSSELNVNALELDDSALYLCASSLLTGELFFGEGSRLTVL.

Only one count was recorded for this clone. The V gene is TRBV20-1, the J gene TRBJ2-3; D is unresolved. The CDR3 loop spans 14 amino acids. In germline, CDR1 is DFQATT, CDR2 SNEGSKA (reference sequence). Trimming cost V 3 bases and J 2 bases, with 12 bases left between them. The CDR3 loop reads CSASPGFVTDTQYF. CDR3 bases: TGCAGTGCTAGTCCGGGTTTCGTCACAGATACGCAGTATTTT.

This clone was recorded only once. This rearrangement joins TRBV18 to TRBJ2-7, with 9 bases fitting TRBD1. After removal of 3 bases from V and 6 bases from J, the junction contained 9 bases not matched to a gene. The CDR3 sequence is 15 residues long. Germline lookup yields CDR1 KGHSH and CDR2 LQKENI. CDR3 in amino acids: CASSPAGQGRLEQYF. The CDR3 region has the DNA TGTGCCAGCTCACCGGCGGGACAGGGACGACTCGAGCAGTACTTC.

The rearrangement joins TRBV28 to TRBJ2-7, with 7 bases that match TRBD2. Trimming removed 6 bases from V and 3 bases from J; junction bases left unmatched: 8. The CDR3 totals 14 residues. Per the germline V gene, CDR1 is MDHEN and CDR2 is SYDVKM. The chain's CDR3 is CASSSPAGLYEQYF. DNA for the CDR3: TGTGCCAGCAGCAGTCCAGCGGGGCTCTACGAGCAGTACTTC.

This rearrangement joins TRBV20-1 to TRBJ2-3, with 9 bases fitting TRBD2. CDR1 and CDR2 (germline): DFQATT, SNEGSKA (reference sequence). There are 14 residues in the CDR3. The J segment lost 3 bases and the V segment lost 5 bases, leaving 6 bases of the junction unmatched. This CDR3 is CSAGERGVTDTQYF. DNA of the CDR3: TGCAGTGCTGGTGAGCGGGGGGTTACAGATACGCAGTATTTT.

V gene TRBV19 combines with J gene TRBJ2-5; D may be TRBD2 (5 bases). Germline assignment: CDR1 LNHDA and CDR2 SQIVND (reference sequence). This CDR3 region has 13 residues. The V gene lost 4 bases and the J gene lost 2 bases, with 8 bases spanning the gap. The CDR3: CASSRGRQETQYF. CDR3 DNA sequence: TGTGCCAGTAGTAGAGGGCGTCAAGAGACCCAGTACTTC.

CDR3 amino acids: CASSSTGGIATNEKLFF. The CDR3 nucleotides read TGCGCCAGCAGCTCAACAGGGGGGATAGCAACTAATGAAAAACTGTTTTTT. The chain uses TRBV5-1 and TRBJ1-4; the match to TRBD1 covers 8 bases. Germline CDR1 is SGHRS and CDR2 is YFSETQ. V trimming: 3 bases; J trimming: 0 bases; junction bases outside the gene matches: 7. This CDR3 comprises 17 residues.

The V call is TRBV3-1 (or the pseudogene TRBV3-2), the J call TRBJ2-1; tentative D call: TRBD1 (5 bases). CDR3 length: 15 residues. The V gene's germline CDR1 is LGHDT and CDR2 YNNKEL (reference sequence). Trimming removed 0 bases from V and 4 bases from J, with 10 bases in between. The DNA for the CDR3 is TGTGCCAGCAGCCAAGATGTAGGGGCGTACAATGAGCAGTTCTTC. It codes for CASSQDVGAYNEQFF.

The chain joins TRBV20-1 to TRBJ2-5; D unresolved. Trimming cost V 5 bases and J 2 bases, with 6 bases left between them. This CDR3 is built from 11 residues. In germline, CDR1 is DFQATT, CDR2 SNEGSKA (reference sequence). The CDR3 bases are TGCAGTGCTGACACGCAAGAGACCCAGTACTTC. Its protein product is CSADTQETQYF.

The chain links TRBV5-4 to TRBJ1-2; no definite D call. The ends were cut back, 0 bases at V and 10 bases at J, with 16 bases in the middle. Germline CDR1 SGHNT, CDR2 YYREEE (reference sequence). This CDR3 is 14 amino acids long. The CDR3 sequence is CASSLVAGHDAYTF. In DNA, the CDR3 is TGTGCCAGCAGCTTGGTGGCAGGTCATGATGCCTACACCTTC.

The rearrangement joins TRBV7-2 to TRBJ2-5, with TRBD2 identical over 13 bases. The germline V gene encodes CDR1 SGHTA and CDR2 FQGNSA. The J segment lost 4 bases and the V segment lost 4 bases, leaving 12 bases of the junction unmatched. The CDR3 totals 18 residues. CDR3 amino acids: CASSSILAGGPVGETQYF. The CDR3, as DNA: TGTGCCAGCAGCTCTATACTAGCGGGGGGGCCGGTGGGAGAGACCCAGTACTTC.

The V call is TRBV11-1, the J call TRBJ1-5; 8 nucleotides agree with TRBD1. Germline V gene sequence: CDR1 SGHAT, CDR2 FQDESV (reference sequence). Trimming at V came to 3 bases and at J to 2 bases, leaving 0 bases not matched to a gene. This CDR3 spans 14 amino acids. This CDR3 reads CASSLTGGNQPQHF. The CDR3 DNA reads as TGTGCCAGCAGCTTGACAGGGGGCAATCAGCCCCAGCATTTT.

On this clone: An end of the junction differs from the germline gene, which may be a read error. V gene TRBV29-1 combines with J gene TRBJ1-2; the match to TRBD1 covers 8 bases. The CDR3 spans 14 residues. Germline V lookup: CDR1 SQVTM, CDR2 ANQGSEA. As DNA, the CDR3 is TGCAGCGTAGAAGACAGGGGAGAGAACTATGGCTACACCTTC. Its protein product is CSVEDRGENYGYTF.

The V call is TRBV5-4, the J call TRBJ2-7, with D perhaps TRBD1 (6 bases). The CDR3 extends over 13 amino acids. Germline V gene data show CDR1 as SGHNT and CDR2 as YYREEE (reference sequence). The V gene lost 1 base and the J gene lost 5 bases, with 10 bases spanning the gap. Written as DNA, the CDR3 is TGTGCCAGCAGCTTGACAGGGCAGGACGAGCAGTACTTC. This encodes CASSLTGQDEQYF.

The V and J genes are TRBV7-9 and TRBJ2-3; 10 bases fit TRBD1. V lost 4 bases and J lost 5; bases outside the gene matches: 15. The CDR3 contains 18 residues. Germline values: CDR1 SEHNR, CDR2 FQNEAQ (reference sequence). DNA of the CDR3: TGTGCCAGCAGCTCGCCGGGACAGGGGTGGTCGGTGGGAGATACGCAGTATTTT. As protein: CASSSPGQGWSVGDTQYF.

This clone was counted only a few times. The CDR3 coding sequence is TGTGCCAGCAGCCATGGACTGATCCCGGGGACAGATACGCAGTATTTT. Translation: CASSHGLIPGTDTQYF. The chain links TRBV2 to TRBJ2-3; possibly TRBD2 for D (5 bases). The V gene's germline CDR1 is SNHLY and CDR2 FYNNEI. With 6 bases removed from V and 3 bases from J, the gap between germline ends came to 19 bases. This CDR3 comprises 16 residues.

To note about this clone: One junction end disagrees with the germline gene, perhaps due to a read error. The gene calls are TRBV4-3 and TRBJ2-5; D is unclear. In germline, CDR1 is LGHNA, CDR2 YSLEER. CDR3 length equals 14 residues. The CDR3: CASSQTPGQGTQYF. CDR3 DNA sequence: TGCGCCAGCAGCCAAACCCCGGGTCAAGGGACCCAGTACTTC.

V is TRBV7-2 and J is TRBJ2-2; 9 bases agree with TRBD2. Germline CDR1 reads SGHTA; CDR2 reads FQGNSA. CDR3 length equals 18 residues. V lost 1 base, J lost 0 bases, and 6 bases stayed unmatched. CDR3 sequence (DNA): TGTGCCAGCAGCTTAGTGGGTAGCGGGGGCTCGAACACCGGGGAGCTGTTTTTT. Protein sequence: CASSLVGSGGSNTGELFF.

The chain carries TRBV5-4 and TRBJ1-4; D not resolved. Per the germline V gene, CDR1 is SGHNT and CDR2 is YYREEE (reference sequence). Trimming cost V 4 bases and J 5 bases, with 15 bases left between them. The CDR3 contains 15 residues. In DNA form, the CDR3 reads TGTGCCAGCAGCCCTGGGCCAGCCAGAAATGAAAAACTGTTTTTT. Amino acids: CASSPGPARNEKLFF.

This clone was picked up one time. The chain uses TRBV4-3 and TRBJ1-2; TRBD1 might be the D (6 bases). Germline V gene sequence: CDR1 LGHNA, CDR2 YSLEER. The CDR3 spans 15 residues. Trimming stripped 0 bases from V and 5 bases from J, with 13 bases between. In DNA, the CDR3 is TGCGCCAGCAGCCAAGATAGGGGGGGCGGGTATGGCTACACCTTC. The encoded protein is CASSQDRGGGYGYTF.

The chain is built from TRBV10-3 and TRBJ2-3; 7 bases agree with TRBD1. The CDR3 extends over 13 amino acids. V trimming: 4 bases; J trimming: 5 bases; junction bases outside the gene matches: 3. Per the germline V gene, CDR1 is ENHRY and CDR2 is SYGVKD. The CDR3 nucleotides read TGTGCCATCAGTGCCGGACAGGAAGATACGCAGTATTTT. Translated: CAISAGQEDTQYF.

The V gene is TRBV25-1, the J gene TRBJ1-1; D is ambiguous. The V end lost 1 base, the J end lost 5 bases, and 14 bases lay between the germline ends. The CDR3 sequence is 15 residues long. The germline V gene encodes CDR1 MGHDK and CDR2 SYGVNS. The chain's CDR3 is CASSESLGRGTEAFF. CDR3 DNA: TGTGCCAGCAGTGAATCTCTGGGTCGAGGAACTGAAGCTTTCTTT.

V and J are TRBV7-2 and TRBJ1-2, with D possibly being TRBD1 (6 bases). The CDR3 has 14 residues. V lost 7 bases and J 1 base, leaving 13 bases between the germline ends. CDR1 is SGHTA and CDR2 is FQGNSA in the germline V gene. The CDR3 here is CASNTWGLNYGYTF. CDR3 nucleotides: TGTGCCAGCAACACATGGGGGCTTAACTATGGCTACACCTTC.

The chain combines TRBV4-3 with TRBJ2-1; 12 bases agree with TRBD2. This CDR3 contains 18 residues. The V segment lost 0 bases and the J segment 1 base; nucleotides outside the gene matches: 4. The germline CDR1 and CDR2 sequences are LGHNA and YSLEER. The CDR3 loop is CASSQDPTSGGSYNEQFF. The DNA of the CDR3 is TGCGCCAGCAGCCAAGATCCTACTAGCGGGGGGTCCTACAATGAGCAGTTCTTC.

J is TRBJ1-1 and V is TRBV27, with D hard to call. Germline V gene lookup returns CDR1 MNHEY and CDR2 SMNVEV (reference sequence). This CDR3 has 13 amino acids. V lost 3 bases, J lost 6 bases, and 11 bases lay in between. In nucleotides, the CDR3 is TGTGCCAGCAGTTTGCGAGGTGTCGCTGAAGCTTTCTTT. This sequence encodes CASSLRGVAEAFF.

CDR3 loop: CASSSDIVTDTQYF. For the CDR3, the DNA is TGTGCCAGCAGTTCGGACATCGTTACGGATACGCAGTATTTT. The chain recombines TRBV7-2 with TRBJ2-3; a weak D match, TRBD1 (5 bases). This CDR3 comprises 14 residues. Germline V CDR1 and CDR2: SGHTA, FQGNSA. V lost 6 bases and J lost 6, with 16 bases in between.

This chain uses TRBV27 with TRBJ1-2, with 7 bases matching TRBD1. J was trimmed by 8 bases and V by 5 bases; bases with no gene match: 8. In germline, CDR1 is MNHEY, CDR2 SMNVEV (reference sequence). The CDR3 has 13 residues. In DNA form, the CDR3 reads TGTGCCAGCAGTCAGGGGGAGGCAAGAGGCTACACCTTC. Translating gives CASSQGEARGYTF.

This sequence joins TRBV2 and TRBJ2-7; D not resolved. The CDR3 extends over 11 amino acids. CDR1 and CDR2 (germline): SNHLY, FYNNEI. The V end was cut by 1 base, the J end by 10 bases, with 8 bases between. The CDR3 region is CASSEERPQYF. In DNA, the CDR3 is TGTGCCAGCAGTGAAGAGAGGCCCCAGTACTTC. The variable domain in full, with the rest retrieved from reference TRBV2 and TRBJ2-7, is EPEVTQTPSHQVTQMGQEVILRCVPISNHLYFYWYRQILGQKVEFLVSFYNNEISEKSEIFDDQFSVERPDGSNFTLKIRSTKLEDSAMYFCASSEERPQYFGPGTRLTVT.